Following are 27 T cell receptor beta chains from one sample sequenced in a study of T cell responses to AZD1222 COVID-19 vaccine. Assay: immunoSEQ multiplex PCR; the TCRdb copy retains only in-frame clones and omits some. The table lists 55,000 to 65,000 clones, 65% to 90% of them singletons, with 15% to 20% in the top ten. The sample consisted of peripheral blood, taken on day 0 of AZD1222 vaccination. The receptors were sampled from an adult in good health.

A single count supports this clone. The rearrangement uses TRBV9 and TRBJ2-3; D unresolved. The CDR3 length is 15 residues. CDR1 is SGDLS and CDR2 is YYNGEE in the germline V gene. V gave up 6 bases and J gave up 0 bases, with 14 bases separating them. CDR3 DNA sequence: TGTGCCAGCAAAGTGTCGGGCTTGAGCACAGATACGCAGTATTTT. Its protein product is CASKVSGLSTDTQYF.

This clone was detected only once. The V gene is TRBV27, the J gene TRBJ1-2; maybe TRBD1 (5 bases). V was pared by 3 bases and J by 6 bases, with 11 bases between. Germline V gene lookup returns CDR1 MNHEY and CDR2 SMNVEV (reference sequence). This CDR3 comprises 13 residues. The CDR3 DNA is TGTGCCAGCAGTTTCAGGGCCGGGGATGGCTACACCTTC. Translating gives CASSFRAGDGYTF.

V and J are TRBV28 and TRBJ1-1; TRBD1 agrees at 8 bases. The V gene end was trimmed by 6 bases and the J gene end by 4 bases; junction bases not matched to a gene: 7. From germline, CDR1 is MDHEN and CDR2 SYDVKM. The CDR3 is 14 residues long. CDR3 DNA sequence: TGTGCCAGCAGCCAGACAGGGGTGGGCACTGAAGCTTTCTTT. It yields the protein CASSQTGVGTEAFF. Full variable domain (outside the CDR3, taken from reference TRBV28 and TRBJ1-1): DVKVTQSSRYLVKRTGEKVFLECVQDMDHENMFWYRQDPGLGLRLIYFSYDVKMKEKGDIPEGYSVSREKKERFSLILESASTNQTSMYLCASSQTGVGTEAFFGQGTRLTVV.

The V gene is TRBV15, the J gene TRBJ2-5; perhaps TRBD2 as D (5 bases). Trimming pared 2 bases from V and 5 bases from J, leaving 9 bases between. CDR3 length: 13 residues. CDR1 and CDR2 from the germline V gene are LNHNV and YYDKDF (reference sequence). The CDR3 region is CATSRNLAETQYF. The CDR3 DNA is TGTGCCACCAGCAGAAACTTAGCGGAGACCCAGTACTTC.

Here the CDR3 DNA reads TGTGCCAGCAGTTTTTGGCGGAGGGATGAGCAGTTCTTC. Amino acids: CASSFWRRDEQFF. The chain combines TRBV27 with TRBJ2-1; D possibly corresponds to TRBD2 (6 bases). V was clipped by 3 bases and J by 8 bases, with 11 bases between them. This CDR3 is built from 13 residues. The germline CDR1 and CDR2 sequences are MNHEY and SMNVEV (reference sequence).

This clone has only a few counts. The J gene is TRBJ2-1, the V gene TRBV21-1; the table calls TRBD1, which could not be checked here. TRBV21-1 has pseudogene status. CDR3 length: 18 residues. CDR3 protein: CASSKKSHRGLSYNEQFF. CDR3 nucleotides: TGTGCCAGCAGCAAAAAATCTCACAGGGGACTCTCCTACAATGAGCAGTTCTTC.

This CDR3 is CASSNGDRGGNTGELFF. The CDR3 nucleotides are TGTGCCAGCAGCAATGGGGATCGGGGCGGGAACACCGGGGAGCTGTTTTTT. The genes are TRBV21-1 and TRBJ2-2. TRBV21-1 is termed a pseudogene. The CDR3 contains 17 residues.

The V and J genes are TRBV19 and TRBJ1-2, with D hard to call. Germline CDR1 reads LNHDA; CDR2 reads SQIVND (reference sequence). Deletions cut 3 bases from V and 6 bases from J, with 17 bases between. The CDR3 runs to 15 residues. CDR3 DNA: TGTGCCAGTAGTATTGAAATGGCCCTCCGGAATGGCTACACCTTC. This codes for CASSIEMALRNGYTF.

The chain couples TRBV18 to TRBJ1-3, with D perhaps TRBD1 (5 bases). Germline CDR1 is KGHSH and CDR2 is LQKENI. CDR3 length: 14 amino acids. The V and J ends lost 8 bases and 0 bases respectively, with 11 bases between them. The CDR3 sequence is CASSDSISGNTIYF. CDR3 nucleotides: TGTGCCAGCAGCGACAGTATCTCTGGAAACACCATATATTTT.

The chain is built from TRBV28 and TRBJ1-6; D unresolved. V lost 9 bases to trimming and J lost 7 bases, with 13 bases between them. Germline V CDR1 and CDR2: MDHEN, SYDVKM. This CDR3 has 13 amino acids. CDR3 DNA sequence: TGTGCCAGTACAGCTACCACCAATTCACCCCTCCACTTT. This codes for CASTATTNSPLHF.

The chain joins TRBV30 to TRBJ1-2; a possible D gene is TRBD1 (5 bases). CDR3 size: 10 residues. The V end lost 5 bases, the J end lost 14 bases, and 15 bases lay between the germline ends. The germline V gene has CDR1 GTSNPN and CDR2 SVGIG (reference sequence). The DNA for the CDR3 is TGTGCCTGGGGGGCGGAGGGATTAACCTTC. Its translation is CAWGAEGLTF.

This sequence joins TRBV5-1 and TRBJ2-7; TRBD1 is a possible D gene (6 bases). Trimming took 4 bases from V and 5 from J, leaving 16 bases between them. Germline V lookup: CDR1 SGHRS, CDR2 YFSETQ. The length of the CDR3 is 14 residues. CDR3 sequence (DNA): TGCGCCAGCAGCCTGTCCCAGGGGCCCAACGAGCAGTACTTC. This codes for CASSLSQGPNEQYF. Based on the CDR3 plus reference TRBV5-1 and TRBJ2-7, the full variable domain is KAGVTQTPRYLIKTRGQQVTLSCSPISGHRSVSWYQQTPGQGLQFLFEYFSETQRNKGNFPGRFSGRQFSNSRSEMNVSTLELGDSALYLCASSLSQGPNEQYFGPGTRLTVT.

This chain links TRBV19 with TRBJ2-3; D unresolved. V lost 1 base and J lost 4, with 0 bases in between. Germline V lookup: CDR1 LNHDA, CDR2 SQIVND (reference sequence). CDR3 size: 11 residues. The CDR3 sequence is CASSIADTQYF. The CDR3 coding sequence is TGTGCCAGTAGTATAGCAGATACGCAGTATTTT.

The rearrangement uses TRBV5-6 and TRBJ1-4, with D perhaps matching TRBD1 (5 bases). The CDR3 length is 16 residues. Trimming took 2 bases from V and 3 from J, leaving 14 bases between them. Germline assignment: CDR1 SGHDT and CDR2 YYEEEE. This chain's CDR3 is CASSFEGTRANEKLFF. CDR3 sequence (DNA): TGTGCCAGCAGCTTTGAAGGGACCAGGGCTAATGAAAAACTGTTTTTT.

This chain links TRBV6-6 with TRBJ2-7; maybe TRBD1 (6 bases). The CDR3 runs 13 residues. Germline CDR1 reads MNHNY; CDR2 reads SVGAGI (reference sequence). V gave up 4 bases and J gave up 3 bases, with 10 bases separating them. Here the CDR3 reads CASSLSGVYEQYF. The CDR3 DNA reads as TGTGCCAGCAGTTTGTCAGGGGTCTACGAGCAGTACTTC.

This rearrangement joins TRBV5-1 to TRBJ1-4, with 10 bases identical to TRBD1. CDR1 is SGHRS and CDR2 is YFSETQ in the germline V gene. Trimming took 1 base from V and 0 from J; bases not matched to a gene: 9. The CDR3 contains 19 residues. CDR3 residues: CASSLRTTGGITTNEKLFF. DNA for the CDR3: TGCGCCAGCAGCTTGAGGACGACAGGGGGCATCACAACTAATGAAAAACTGTTTTTT.

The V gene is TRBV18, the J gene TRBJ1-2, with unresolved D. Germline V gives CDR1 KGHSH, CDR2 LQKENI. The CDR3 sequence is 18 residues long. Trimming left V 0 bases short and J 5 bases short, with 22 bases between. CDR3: CASSPPGTRRPSGYGYTF. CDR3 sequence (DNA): TGTGCCAGCTCACCACCGGGTACTCGGCGCCCCTCGGGGTATGGCTACACCTTC.

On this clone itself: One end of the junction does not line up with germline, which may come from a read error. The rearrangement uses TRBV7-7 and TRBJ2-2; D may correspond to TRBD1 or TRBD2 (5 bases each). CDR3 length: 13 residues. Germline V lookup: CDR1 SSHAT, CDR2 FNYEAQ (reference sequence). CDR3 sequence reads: CASSARGSGELFF. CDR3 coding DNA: TGTGCTAGCAGCGCGAGGGGTTCCGGGGAGCTGTTTTTT.

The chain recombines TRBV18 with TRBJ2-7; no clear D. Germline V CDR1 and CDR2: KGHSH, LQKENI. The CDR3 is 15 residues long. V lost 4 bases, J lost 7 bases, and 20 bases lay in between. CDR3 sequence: CASSLSSSAGREQYF. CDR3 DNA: TGTGCCAGCTCACTGTCGAGTAGTGCAGGCAGGGAGCAGTACTTC.

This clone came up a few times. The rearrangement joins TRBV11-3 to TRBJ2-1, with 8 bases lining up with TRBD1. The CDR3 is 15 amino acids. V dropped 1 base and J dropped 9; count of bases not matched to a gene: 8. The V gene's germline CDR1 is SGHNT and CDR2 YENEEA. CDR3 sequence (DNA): TGTGCCAGCAGCTTAGCCATCCAGGGGGCAGGTGAGCAGTTCTTC. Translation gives CASSLAIQGAGEQFF.

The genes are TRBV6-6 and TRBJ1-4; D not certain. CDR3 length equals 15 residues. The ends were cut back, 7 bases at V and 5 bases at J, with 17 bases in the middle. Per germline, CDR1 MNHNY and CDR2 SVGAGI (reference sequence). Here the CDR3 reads CASNEDGRLNEKLFF. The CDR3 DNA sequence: TGTGCCAGCAACGAGGACGGACGGCTAAATGAAAAACTGTTTTTT.

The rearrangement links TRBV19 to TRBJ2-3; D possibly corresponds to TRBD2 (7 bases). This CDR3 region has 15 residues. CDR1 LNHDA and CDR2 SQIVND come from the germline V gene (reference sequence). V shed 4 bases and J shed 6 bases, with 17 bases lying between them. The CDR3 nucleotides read TGTGCCAGTAGTAGGAGTGGGGGGGGCCTGGATACGCAGTATTTT. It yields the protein CASSRSGGGLDTQYF.

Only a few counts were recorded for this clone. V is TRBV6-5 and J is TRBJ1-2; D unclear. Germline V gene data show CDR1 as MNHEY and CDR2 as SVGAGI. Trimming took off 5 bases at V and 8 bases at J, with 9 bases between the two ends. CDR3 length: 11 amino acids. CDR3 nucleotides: TGTGCCAGCAGTCTTCTCAGGGGCTACACCTTC. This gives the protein CASSLLRGYTF.

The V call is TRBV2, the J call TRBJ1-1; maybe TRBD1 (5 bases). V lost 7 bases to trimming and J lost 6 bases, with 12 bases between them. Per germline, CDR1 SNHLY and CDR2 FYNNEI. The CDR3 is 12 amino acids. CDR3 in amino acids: CASTGPGAEAFF. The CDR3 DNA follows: TGTGCCAGCACGGGGCCGGGGGCTGAAGCTTTCTTT.

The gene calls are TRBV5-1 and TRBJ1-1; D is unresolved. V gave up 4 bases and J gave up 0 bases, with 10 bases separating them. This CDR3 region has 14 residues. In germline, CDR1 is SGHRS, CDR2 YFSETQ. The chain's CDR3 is CASSRDRMNTEAFF. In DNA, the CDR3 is TGCGCCAGCAGCAGAGACCGTATGAACACTGAAGCTTTCTTT.

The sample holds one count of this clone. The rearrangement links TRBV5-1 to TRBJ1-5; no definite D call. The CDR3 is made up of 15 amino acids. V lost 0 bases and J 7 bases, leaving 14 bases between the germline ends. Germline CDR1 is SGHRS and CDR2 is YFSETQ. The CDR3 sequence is CASSLEGRSDQPQHF. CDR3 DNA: TGCGCCAGCAGCTTGGAGGGAAGGTCAGACCAGCCCCAGCATTTT.

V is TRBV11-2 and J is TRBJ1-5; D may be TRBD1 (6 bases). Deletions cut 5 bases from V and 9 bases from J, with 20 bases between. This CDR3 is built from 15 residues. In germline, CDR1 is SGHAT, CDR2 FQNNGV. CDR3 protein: CASSQDTGIWSPQHF. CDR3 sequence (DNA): TGTGCCAGCAGCCAAGATACAGGGATATGGTCGCCCCAGCATTTT.